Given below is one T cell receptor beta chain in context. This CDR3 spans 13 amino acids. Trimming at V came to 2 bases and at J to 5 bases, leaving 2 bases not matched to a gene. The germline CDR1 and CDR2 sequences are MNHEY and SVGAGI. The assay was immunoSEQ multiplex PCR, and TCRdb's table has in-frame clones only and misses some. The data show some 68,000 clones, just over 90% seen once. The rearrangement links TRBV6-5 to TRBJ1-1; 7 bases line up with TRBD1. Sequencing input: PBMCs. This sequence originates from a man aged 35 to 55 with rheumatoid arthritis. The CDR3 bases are TGTGCCAGCAGTTACAGGGGGCAAACTGAAGCTTTCTTT. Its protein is CASSYRGQTEAFF.